This TCR beta chain was recorded in a study of OX40 agonist ivuxolimab in advanced cancers. Study-level findings and limits: Expanded clones tended on average to be more numerous among CD8+ T cells than CD4+. Antigen targets of the expanded peripheral T cells went undetermined.

Turning to this clone: The target antigen is unknown.

The CDR3 spans 15 residues. In germline, CDR1 is SNHLY, CDR2 FYNNEI. The V and J ends lost 1 base and 2 bases, in that order; junction bases with no gene match: 2. Sequencing used immunoSEQ multiplex PCR; TCRdb keeps in-frame clones, though not all of them. The sample has approximately 41,000 clones, around nine tenths seen once. The sample here was CD4+ or CD8+ T cells sorted from blood, taken in a trial of the OX40 agonist ivuxolimab. The source of this sequence is an adult with an advanced solid tumor such as melanoma, head and neck, liver or kidney cancer. The gene calls are TRBV2 and TRBJ2-7; 10 positions agree with TRBD2. The CDR3 is CASSEGLAGAYEQYF. The CDR3 region has the DNA TGTGCCAGCAGTGAAGGGCTAGCGGGGGCCTACGAGCAGTACTTC.